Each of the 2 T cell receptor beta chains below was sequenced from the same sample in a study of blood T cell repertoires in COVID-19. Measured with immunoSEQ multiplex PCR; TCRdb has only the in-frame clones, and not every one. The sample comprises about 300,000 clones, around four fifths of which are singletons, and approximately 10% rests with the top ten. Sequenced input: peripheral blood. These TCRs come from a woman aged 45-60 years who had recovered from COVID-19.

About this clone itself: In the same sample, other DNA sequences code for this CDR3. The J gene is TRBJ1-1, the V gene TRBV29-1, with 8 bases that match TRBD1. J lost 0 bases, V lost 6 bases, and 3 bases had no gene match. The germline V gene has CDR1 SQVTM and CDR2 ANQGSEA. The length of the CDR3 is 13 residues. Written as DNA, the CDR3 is TGCAGCGTCGACAGGGGAATGAACACTGAAGCTTTCTTT. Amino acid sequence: CSVDRGMNTEAFF.

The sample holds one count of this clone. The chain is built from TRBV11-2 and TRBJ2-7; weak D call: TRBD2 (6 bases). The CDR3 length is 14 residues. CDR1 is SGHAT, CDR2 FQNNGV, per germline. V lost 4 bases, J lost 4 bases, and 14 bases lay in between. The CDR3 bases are TGTGCCAGCAGCTCCAGACGTCGGGGGTACGAGCAGTACTTC. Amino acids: CASSSRRRGYEQYF.